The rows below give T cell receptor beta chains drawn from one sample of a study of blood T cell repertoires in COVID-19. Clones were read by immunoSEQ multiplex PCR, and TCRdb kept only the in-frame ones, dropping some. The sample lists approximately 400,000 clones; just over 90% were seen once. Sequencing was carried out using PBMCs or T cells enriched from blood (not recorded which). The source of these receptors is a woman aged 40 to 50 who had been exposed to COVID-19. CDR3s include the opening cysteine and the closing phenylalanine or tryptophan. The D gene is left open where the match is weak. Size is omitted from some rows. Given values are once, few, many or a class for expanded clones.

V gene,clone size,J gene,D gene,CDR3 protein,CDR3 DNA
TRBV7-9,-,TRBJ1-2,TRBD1,CASSIQGARVYGYTF,TGTGCCAGCAGCATACAGGGGGCGCGCGTCTATGGCTACACCTTC
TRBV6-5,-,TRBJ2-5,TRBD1,CASSTPRTGKETQYF,TGTGCCAGCAGTACGCCGCGGACAGGGAAAGAGACCCAGTACTTC
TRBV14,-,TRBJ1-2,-,CASSPLDPGNYYGYTF,TGTGCCAGCAGTCCCCTGGATCCAGGGAATTACTATGGCTACACCTTC
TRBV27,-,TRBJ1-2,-,CASSSSPQGRGYGYTF,TGTGCCAGCAGTTCCTCCCCCCAGGGGCGAGGCTATGGCTACACCTTC
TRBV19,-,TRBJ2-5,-,CASSRGGETQYF,TGTGCCAGTTCCCGGGGAGGAGAGACCCAGTACTTC
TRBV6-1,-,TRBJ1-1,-,CASSDRGRPNTEAFF,TGTGCCAGCAGTGACAGGGGTCGACCGAACACTGAAGCTTTCTTT
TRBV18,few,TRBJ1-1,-,CASSQIAGNTEAFF,TGTGCCAGCTCACAGATCGCGGGGAACACTGAAGCTTTCTTT
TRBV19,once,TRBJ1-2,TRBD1,CASSIVQTGNYGYTF,TGTGCCAGTAGTATAGTCCAGACAGGGAACTATGGCTACACCTTC
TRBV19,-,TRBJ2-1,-,CASSNLGTLGNEQFF,TGTGCCAGTAGTAACCTGGGGACTCTGGGCAATGAGCAGTTCTTC
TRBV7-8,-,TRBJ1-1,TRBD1,CASSLVQRTRGTEAFF,TGTGCCAGCAGCTTAGTTCAGAGGACCAGGGGGACTGAAGCTTTCTTT
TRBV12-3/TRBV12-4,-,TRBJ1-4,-,CASSPQEKLFF,TGTGCCAGCAGTCCCCAGGAAAAACTGTTTTTT
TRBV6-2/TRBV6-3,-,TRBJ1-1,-,CASSWSWGRAGAEAFF,TGTGCCAGCAGTTGGAGTTGGGGCAGGGCGGGGGCTGAAGCTTTCTTT
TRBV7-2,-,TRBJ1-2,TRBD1,CASSLERTGNKGYTF,TGTGCCAGCAGCTTAGAAAGGACAGGGAATAAAGGCTACACCTTC
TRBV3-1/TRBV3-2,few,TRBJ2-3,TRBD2,CASSQDSGGRTDTQYF,TGTGCCAGCAGCCAAGATTCGGGGGGACGCACAGATACGCAGTATTTT
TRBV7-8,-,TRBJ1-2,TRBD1,CASSLEAAGGIYGYTF,TGTGCCAGCAGCTTAGAGGCGGCAGGGGGAATCTATGGCTACACCTTC
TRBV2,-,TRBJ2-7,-,CASKVGGPYEQYF,TGTGCCAGCAAAGTGGGGGGACCCTACGAGCAGTACTTC
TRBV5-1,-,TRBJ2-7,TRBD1,CASRDGTGPVSEQYF,TGCGCCAGCAGAGACGGGACAGGGCCAGTCAGCGAGCAGTACTTC
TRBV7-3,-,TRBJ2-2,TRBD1,CASSLIGPGQRTGELFF,TGTGCCAGCAGCCTAATCGGACCGGGACAGCGGACCGGGGAGCTGTTTTTT
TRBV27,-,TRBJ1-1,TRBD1,CASSSGQILNTEAFF,TGTGCCAGCAGTTCGGGACAGATTTTGAACACTGAAGCTTTCTTT
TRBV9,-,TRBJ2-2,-,CASTGTMNTGELFF,TGTGCCAGCACCGGGACAATGAACACCGGGGAGCTGTTTTTT
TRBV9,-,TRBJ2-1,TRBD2,CASSVASGRLNEQFF,TGTGCCAGCAGCGTTGCTAGCGGGAGGTTAAATGAGCAGTTCTTC
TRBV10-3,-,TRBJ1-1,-,CAISRLMNTEAFF,TGTGCCATCAGCCGACTGATGAACACTGAAGCTTTCTTT
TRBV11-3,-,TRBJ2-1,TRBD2,CASSPAGVGDEQFF,TGTGCCAGCAGCCCCGCGGGGGTGGGCGATGAGCAGTTCTTC